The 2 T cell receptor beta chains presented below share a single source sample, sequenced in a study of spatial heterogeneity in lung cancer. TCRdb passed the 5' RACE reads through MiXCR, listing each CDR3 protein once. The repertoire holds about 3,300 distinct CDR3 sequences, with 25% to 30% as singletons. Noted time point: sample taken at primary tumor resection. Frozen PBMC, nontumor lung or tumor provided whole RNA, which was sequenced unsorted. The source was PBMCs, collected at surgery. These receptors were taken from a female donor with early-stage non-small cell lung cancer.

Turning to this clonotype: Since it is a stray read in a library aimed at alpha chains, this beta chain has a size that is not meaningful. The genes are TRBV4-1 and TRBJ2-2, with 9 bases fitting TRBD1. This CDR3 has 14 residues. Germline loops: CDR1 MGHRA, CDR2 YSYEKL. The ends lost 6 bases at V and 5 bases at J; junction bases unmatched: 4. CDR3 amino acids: CASRVQGATGELFF. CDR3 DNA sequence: TGCGCCAGCAGGGTACAGGGGGCGACCGGGGAGCTGTTTTTT.

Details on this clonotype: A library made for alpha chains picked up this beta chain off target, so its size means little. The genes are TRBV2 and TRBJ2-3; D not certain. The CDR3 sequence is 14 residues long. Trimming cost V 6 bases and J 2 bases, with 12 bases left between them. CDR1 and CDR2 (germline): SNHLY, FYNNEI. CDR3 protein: CASSPILLTDTQYF. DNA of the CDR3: TGTGCCAGCAGCCCTATTCTCCTCACAGATACGCAGTATTTT.